Below, one T cell receptor beta chain is given with its context. What it binds is not known. The sample belongs to a study of vaccination and CD4 T cells after COVID-19. Treatment meaning: roughly 11-day PBMC culture with coronavirus spike peptide pools or control peptides (ViraFEST assay). The collection of CD4+ T cells from the unexposed donor took place before the COVID-19 pandemic (2011-2018). The Oncomine TCR Beta short-read assay was applied to DNA of cultured CD4+ T cells. Cultured CD4+ T cells yielded the extracted genomic DNA. MiXCR was run by TCRdb on the PCR reads, yielding one entry per CDR3 protein. The sample lists more than 7,000 distinct CDR3 sequences; more than 25% were seen once. The length of the CDR3 is 14 residues. Germline V CDR1 and CDR2: SGHTA, FQGTGA. Trimming stripped 2 bases from V and 3 bases from J, with 11 bases between.

The source of this sequence is a human donor in good health. The chain is built from TRBV7-3 and TRBJ2-7, with TRBD2 as a possible D gene (6 bases). The sequenced material came from CD4+ T cells from blood, cultured in vitro. The CDR3 DNA is TGTGCCAGCAGCTTAGAGCGGGCCAGCTACGAGCAGTACTTC. Protein sequence: CASSLERASYEQYF. The full variable domain, rest sourced from reference TRBV7-3 and TRBJ2-7, is GAGVSQTPSNKVTEKGKYVELRCDPISGHTALYWYRQSLGQGPEFLIYFQGTGAADDSGLPNDRFFAVRPEGSVSTLKIQRTERGDSAVYLCASSLERASYEQYFGPGTRLTVT.